The rows below give T cell receptor beta chains drawn from one sample of a study of cytomegalovirus exposure and HLA in healthy donors. Sequenced by immunoSEQ multiplex PCR; TCRdb stores in-frame clones only, minus some. Its table records 35,000 to 50,000 clones. The sequencing sample was made of PBMCs. The receptors derive from a male donor in good health and CMV-seronegative. CDR3s include the opening cysteine and the closing phenylalanine or tryptophan.

v_gene: TRBV18; j_gene: TRBJ2-7; CDR3aa: CASSLRGGTGYEQYF
v_gene: TRBV18; j_gene: TRBJ2-1; CDR3aa: CASSPTLDVVEQFF
v_gene: TRBV15; j_gene: TRBJ1-2; CDR3aa: CATSRGGVIGGQNGYTF
v_gene: TRBV7-2; j_gene: TRBJ1-2; CDR3aa: CASSPGTVVGYTF
v_gene: TRBV23-1; j_gene: TRBJ2-7; CDR3aa: CASSQSRTGEYF
v_gene: TRBV5-1; j_gene: TRBJ2-7; CDR3aa: CASSLRSLRAYEQYF
v_gene: TRBV7-9; j_gene: TRBJ2-5; CDR3aa: CASSPWTSGDKTQYF
v_gene: TRBV30; j_gene: TRBJ1-2; CDR3aa: CAWSLAGVSNYGYTF
v_gene: TRBV28; j_gene: TRBJ1-5; CDR3aa: CASRLGLDNQPQHF
v_gene: TRBV27; j_gene: TRBJ2-7; CDR3aa: CASSSARANQAYEQYF
v_gene: TRBV11-2; j_gene: TRBJ1-4; CDR3aa: CASSRDREEKLFF
v_gene: TRBV7-6; j_gene: TRBJ2-2; CDR3aa: CASTSSGLAGGELFF
v_gene: TRBV6-1; j_gene: TRBJ1-2; CDR3aa: CASSEGQYGYTF
v_gene: TRBV5-1; j_gene: TRBJ2-3; CDR3aa: CASSLRRTDTQYF
v_gene: TRBV10-3; j_gene: TRBJ1-3; CDR3aa: CAISGTPGNTIYF
v_gene: TRBV19; j_gene: TRBJ2-2; CDR3aa: CASSKGLAGDLANTGELFF
v_gene: TRBV29-1; j_gene: TRBJ2-5; CDR3aa: CSVSQGFQETQYF